The source of this T cell receptor (beta chain) is a study of response to subunit inactivated influenza vaccine. Germline CDR1 reads SGHDT; CDR2 reads YYEEEE. Trimming removed 4 bases from V and 7 bases from J; junction bases left unmatched: 9. The CDR3 is 14 amino acids. This clonotype has a handful of counts. TCRdb independently ran MiXCR on the RT-PCR reads; one entry per CDR3 protein. The sample has 500,000 to 550,000 distinct CDR3 sequences; roughly 23% are singletons. These same data were also listed under a study on T cells expressing NK-cell markers. That study adds: For TCR beta, cDNA was produced by 5'RACE template switching with UMIs. Researchers got TCR beta repertoires out of sorted CD3+CD56+NKG2C+, CD3+CD56+NKG2C- and CD3+CD56-NKG2C+ T cells. Sequencing covered eight donors, seven HCMV-seropositive and one seronegative.

This specimen was CD4+ T cells sorted from PBMCs, taken 11 to 12 days after vaccination. This TCR came from a man aged 50 to 59 who received an inactivated influenza vaccine. The chain combines TRBV5-6 with TRBJ2-5, with TRBD2 matching over 8 bases. The CDR3 reads CASSTGSGGVTQYF. In DNA, the CDR3 is TGTGCCAGCAGCACTGGAAGCGGGGGAGTGACCCAGTACTTC.